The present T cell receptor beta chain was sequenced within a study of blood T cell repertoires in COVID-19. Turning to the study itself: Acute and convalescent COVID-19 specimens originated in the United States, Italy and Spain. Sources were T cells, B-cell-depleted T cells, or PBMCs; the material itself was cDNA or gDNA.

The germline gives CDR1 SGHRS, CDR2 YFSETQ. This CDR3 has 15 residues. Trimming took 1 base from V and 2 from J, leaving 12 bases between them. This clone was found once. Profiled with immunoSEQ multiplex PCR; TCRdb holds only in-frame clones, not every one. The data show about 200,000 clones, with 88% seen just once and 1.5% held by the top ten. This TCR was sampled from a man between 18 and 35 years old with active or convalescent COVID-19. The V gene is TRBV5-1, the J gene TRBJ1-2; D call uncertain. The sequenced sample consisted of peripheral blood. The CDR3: CASSLPALGNYGYTF. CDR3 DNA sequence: TGCGCCAGCAGCTTGCCTGCACTGGGCAACTATGGCTACACCTTC.